One sample yielded the 6 T cell receptor beta chains listed below, sequenced in a study of CD8+CD57+ T cells in acquired aplastic anemia. Patients chosen for sequencing had shown CD8+CD57+ cell expansion by flow cytometry. Genomic DNA constituted the template upon which TCR beta VDJ and CDR3 profiling was performed. TCRdb redid the calling of the reads with MiXCR, one entry per CDR3 protein. The sample lists more than 150,000 distinct CDR3 sequences; 48% were seen once. Input material: sorted CD4+, CD8+, or CD8+CD57+ T cells (not recorded which) from PBMCs. These receptor sequences come from a human donor with aplastic anemia.

The rearrangement uses TRBV19 and TRBJ2-5; D call uncertain. The CDR3 contains 15 residues. V was trimmed by 3 bases and J by 4 bases, leaving 15 bases between them. CDR1 and CDR2 (germline): LNHDA, SQIVND (reference sequence). The CDR3 DNA follows: TGTGCCAGTAGTATTATTTCGGGTGGTCGAGAGACCCAGTACTTC. Protein sequence: CASSIISGGRETQYF.

The chain joins TRBV19 to TRBJ2-5; TRBD2 aligns across 8 bases. Germline assignment: CDR1 LNHDA and CDR2 SQIVND (reference sequence). V lost 6 bases and J lost 4; bases outside the gene matches: 19. The CDR3 spans 18 residues. Here the CDR3 DNA reads TGTGCCAGTAGATTCCAGGCAGGGACTAGAGGGGGAGGAGAGACCCAGTACTTC. Translation: CASRFQAGTRGGGETQYF. Full variable domain (outside the CDR3, taken from reference TRBV19 and TRBJ2-5): DGGITQSPKYLFRKEGQNVTLSCEQNLNHDAMYWYRQDPGQGLRLIYYSQIVNDFQKGDIAEGYSVSREKKESFPLTVTSAQKNPTAFYLCASRFQAGTRGGGETQYFGPGTRLLVL.

This clonotype was detected only once. The genes are TRBV2 and TRBJ1-2; a weak D match, TRBD1 (5 bases). The germline V gene has CDR1 SNHLY and CDR2 FYNNEI. V was shortened by 4 bases and J by 3 bases, with 15 bases between the two germline ends. The CDR3 consists of 15 residues. The DNA of the CDR3 is TGTGCCAGCAGTGTAAAATGGGACGTATACTATGGCTACACCTTC. Protein sequence: CASSVKWDVYYGYTF.

This chain links TRBV9 with TRBJ1-1; 7 positions agree with TRBD1. With V trimmed by 4 bases and J by 3 bases, 6 bases remained unmatched. CDR3 length: 14 amino acids. Germline-derived CDR1 and CDR2 are SGDLS and YYNGEE. The CDR3 DNA reads as TGTGCCAGCAGCCCAGGGGGGGCGGACACTGAAGCTTTCTTT. Its translation is CASSPGGADTEAFF.

V is TRBV29-1 and J is TRBJ1-2, with unresolved D. Germline CDR1 is SQVTM and CDR2 is ANQGSEA. Trimming stripped 4 bases from V and 2 bases from J, with 5 bases between. There are 11 residues in the CDR3. CDR3 region: CSVGSNYGYTF. The CDR3 coding sequence is TGCAGCGTTGGGAGCAACTATGGCTACACCTTC. The full variable domain, its missing parts supplied by reference TRBV29-1 and TRBJ1-2, is SAVISQKPSRDICQRGTSLTIQCQVDSQVTMMFWYRQQPGQSLTLIATANQGSEATYESGFVIDKFPISRPNLTFSTLTVSNMSPEDSSIYLCSVGSNYGYTFGSGTRLTVV.

The gene calls are TRBV20-1 and TRBJ2-3; 9 bases are shared with TRBD2. With V trimmed by 3 bases and J by 3 bases, 10 bases remained unmatched. From germline, CDR1 is DFQATT and CDR2 SNEGSKA (reference sequence). The CDR3 covers 16 residues. The DNA for the CDR3 is TGCAGTGCTAGGGGGCCCAGGAGCGGGGGGACAGATACGCAGTATTTT. Protein sequence: CSARGPRSGGTDTQYF.